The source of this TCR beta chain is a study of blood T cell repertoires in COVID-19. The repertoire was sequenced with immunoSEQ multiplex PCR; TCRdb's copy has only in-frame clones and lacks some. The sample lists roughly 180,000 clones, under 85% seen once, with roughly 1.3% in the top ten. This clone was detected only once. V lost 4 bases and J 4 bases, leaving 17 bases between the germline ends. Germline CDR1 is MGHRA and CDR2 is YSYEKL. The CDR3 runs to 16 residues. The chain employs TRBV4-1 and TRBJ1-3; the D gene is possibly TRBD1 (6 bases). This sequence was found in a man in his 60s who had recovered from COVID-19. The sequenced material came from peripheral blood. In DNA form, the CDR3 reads TGCGCCAGCAGCCCACTCGAACAGGGCTCGGGAAACACCATATATTTT. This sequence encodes CASSPLEQGSGNTIYF.